Following are 18 T cell receptor beta chains from one sample sequenced in a study of blood T cell repertoires in COVID-19. Measured with immunoSEQ multiplex PCR; TCRdb has only the in-frame clones, and not every one. Of approximately 670,000 clones listed, around 90% were seen once; the top ten hold around 0.3%. Specimen: peripheral blood. Every receptor here comes from a woman younger than 30 with acute or convalescent COVID-19.

DNA for the CDR3: TGTGCCAGCAGTTCCCTCAGTACAGGGGACTACGAGCAGTACTTC. Amino acid sequence: CASSSLSTGDYEQYF. The V and J genes are TRBV27 and TRBJ2-7; 7 bases map to TRBD1. V shed 4 bases, J shed 3 bases, and the junction held 9 bases outside the gene matches. Germline V gene data show CDR1 as MNHEY and CDR2 as SMNVEV (reference sequence). The CDR3 totals 15 residues.

This chain uses TRBV4-2 with TRBJ2-5; 10 bases match TRBD2. Losses at the gene ends were 2 bases for V and 5 bases for J; bases not matched to a gene: 2. The length of the CDR3 is 14 residues. Germline V gene sequence: CDR1 LGHNA, CDR2 YNFKEQ. Here the CDR3 DNA reads TGTGCCAGCAGCCAAAGCGGGGGGGTCGAGACCCAGTACTTC. It is translated as CASSQSGGVETQYF.

The gene calls are TRBV5-1 and TRBJ1-1; a weak D match, TRBD1 (6 bases). The V and J ends lost 2 bases and 3 bases respectively, with 20 bases between them. The CDR3 is made up of 17 amino acids. Germline V CDR1 and CDR2: SGHRS, YFSETQ. Here the CDR3 reads CASSFAQGRVGYTEAFF. The CDR3 nucleotides read TGCGCCAGCAGCTTTGCCCAGGGGAGGGTAGGCTACACTGAAGCTTTCTTT.

V usage is TRBV30 and J usage is TRBJ1-4; D is ambiguous. Between the trimmed V and J ends, which lost 2 bases and 8 bases, there was a span of 12 bases. CDR1 is GTSNPN, CDR2 SVGIG, per germline (reference sequence). This CDR3 has 13 amino acids. The CDR3 loop is CAWSHTSLEKLFF. CDR3 bases: TGTGCCTGGAGTCATACTTCCCTCGAAAAACTGTTTTTT.

J is TRBJ1-6 and V is TRBV27; a weak D match, TRBD1 (5 bases). The germline gives CDR1 MNHEY, CDR2 SMNVEV (reference sequence). The CDR3 is made up of 15 amino acids. The ends were cut back, 3 bases at V and 9 bases at J, with 15 bases in the middle. The CDR3: CASSLSGPSFSPLHF. In DNA form, the CDR3 reads TGTGCCAGCAGTTTGTCAGGGCCCAGTTTTTCACCCCTCCACTTT.

This clone came up a few times. The rearrangement uses TRBV5-8 and TRBJ2-7; weak D call: TRBD2 (5 bases). The CDR3 loop spans 14 amino acids. Per germline, CDR1 SGHTS and CDR2 YDEGEE. With 1 base removed from V and 2 bases from J, the gap between germline ends came to 10 bases. The CDR3 nucleotides are TGTGCCAGCAGCTTGCGAGGGCTCCCCTACGAGCAGTACTTC. Amino acids: CASSLRGLPYEQYF.

This clone was seen only once. V is TRBV4-1 and J is TRBJ2-2, with 7 positions matching TRBD2. J was trimmed by 4 bases and V by 0 bases; bases with no gene match: 8. Germline CDR1 is MGHRA and CDR2 is YSYEKL. The CDR3 is 17 residues long. CDR3 coding DNA: TGCGCCAGCAGCCAAGAACCGGTGGGGGGGTTCACCGGGGAGCTGTTTTTT. Protein sequence: CASSQEPVGGFTGELFF.

The rearrangement uses TRBV4-1 and TRBJ1-4; 7 bases line up with TRBD1. The CDR3 totals 15 residues. From germline, CDR1 is MGHRA and CDR2 YSYEKL. V was clipped by 5 bases and J by 5 bases; unmatched bases: 8. This CDR3 reads CASSNRGQLNEKLFF. The DNA for the CDR3 is TGCGCCAGCAGCAATAGGGGACAGCTCAATGAAAAACTGTTTTTT.

This clone was observed a single time. The chain couples TRBV19 to TRBJ2-7, with a tentative D call TRBD2 (6 bases). Trimming took off 0 bases at V and 3 bases at J, with 15 bases between the two ends. This CDR3 comprises 16 residues. Looked up from germline, CDR1 is LNHDA and CDR2 is SQIVND (reference sequence). CDR3 coding DNA: TGTGCCAGTAGTATAGACCCGGGGGTTGGCGGCTACGAGCAGTACTTC. This sequence encodes CASSIDPGVGGYEQYF.

The chain employs TRBV12-3 or TRBV12-4 and TRBJ2-1; the D is unclear. Deletions cut 8 bases from V and 3 bases from J, with 11 bases between. The CDR3 spans 13 residues. The CDR3 DNA follows: TGTGCCAGCTTAGGTCCGGGCTACAATGAGCAGTTCTTC. This sequence encodes CASLGPGYNEQFF.

V is TRBV10-3 and J is TRBJ1-1; D ambiguous. CDR1 ENHRY and CDR2 SYGVKD come from the germline V gene. V gave up 6 bases and J gave up 1 base, with 9 bases separating them. The CDR3 has 13 amino acids. CDR3 in DNA: TGTGCCATCAGGTTGAGGGAGAACACTGAAGCTTTCTTT. This gives the protein CAIRLRENTEAFF.

V and J are TRBV18 and TRBJ1-5, with D possibly being TRBD1 (5 bases). This CDR3 is 15 amino acids long. Germline lookup yields CDR1 KGHSH and CDR2 LQKENI. With 6 bases removed from V and 0 bases from J, the gap between germline ends came to 12 bases. The CDR3 sequence is CASSLRGDSNQPQHF. CDR3 sequence (DNA): TGTGCCAGCTCCTTACGGGGGGATAGCAATCAGCCCCAGCATTTT.

The chain links TRBV4-3 to TRBJ2-7, with 11 positions matching TRBD1. Germline lookup yields CDR1 LGHNA and CDR2 YSLEER. This CDR3 has 16 residues. Trimming at V came to 1 base and at J to 3 bases, leaving 5 bases not matched to a gene. The CDR3 DNA reads as TGCGCCAGCAGCCAAGGTGCCGGGACAGGGGGCTACGAGCAGTACTTC. Encoded protein: CASSQGAGTGGYEQYF.

The chain has TRBV3-1 (or the pseudogene TRBV3-2) and TRBJ1-2, with no clear D. The germline CDR1 and CDR2 sequences are LGHDT and YNNKEL (reference sequence). V was clipped by 4 bases and J by 8 bases, with 17 bases between them. CDR3 length: 14 residues. The CDR3 sequence: CASSPLEGARGYTF. CDR3 sequence (DNA): TGTGCCAGCAGCCCCCTGGAGGGCGCCAGGGGCTACACCTTC.

The rearrangement uses TRBV6-5 and TRBJ1-1, with D uncertain. Deletions cut 0 bases from V and 4 bases from J, with 12 bases between. The germline CDR1 and CDR2 sequences are MNHEY and SVGAGI. The CDR3 loop spans 15 amino acids. The CDR3, as DNA: TGTGCCAGCAGTTACTCGACGCAGGCGAGCACTGAAGCTTTCTTT. Amino acids: CASSYSTQASTEAFF.

The chain has TRBV6-5 and TRBJ1-6; tentatively, D is TRBD1 (5 bases). The CDR3 is 14 residues long. V was trimmed by 3 bases and J by 9 bases, leaving 12 bases between them. CDR1 and CDR2 (germline): MNHEY, SVGAGI. CDR3 amino acids: CASSYEKGISPLHF. CDR3 nucleotides: TGTGCCAGCAGTTATGAAAAGGGGATTTCACCCCTCCACTTT.

The CDR3 bases are TGTGCCAGCAGCTTTAAGTGGACTAGCGGAGTTAGCTCCTACGAGCAGTACTTC. Encoded protein: CASSFKWTSGVSSYEQYF. J is TRBJ2-7 and V is TRBV7-2, with 10 bases identical to TRBD2. The CDR3 contains 18 residues. Germline V lookup: CDR1 SGHTA, CDR2 FQGNSA. Trimming cost V 3 bases and J 0 bases; bases outside gene matches: 11.

The chain joins TRBV4-1 to TRBJ2-6; maybe TRBD1 (5 bases). CDR3 length: 17 residues. Germline V gives CDR1 MGHRA, CDR2 YSYEKL. V was shortened by 1 base and J by 1 base, with 11 bases between the two germline ends. CDR3 coding DNA: TGCGCCAGCAGCCAAGGGGGCACCTCTTCTGGGGCCAACGTCCTGACTTTC. This sequence encodes CASSQGGTSSGANVLTF.